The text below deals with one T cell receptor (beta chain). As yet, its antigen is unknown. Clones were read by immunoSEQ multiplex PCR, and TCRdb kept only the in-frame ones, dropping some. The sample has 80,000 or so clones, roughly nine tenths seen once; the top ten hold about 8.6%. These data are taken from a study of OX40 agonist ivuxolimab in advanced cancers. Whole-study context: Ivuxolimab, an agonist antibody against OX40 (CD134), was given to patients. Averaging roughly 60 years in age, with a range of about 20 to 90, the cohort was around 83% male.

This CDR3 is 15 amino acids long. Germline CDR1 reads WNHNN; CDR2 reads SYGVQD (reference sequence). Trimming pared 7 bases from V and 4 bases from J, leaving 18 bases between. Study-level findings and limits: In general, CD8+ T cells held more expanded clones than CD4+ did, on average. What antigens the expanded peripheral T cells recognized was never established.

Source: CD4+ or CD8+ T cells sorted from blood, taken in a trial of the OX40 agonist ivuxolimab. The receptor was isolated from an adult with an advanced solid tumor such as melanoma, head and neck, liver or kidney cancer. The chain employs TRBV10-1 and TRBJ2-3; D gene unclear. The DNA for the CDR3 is TGCGCCAGCATCGGAACACCCACCTCCGCAGATACGCAGTATTTT. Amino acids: CASIGTPTSADTQYF.